The 20 T cell receptor beta chains listed next were all sequenced from one sample in a study of CD8+ T cells in alopecia areata. cDNA reverse transcribed from extracted RNA served as the sequencing template. The data were produced by immunoSEQ multiplex PCR, yet TCRdb's version contains in-frame clones alone and is incomplete. The profile shows some 130,000 clones, 53% of them singletons. Treatment described: oral pan-JAK inhibitor, 5-10 mg twice daily. The sample in question was CD4+ T cells sorted from blood, obtained at week 4, from a patient treated with tofacitinib. These receptors originate from a human donor with alopecia areata.

The V gene is TRBV6-5, the J gene TRBJ2-5; the match to TRBD2 covers 10 bases. This CDR3 is built from 14 residues. In germline, CDR1 is MNHEY, CDR2 SVGAGI. J gave up 5 bases and V 0 bases, and 0 bases lay outside the gene matches. The chain's CDR3 is CASSYSTSGETQYF. The CDR3 nucleotides are TGTGCCAGCAGTTACTCGACTAGCGGGGAGACCCAGTACTTC.

This clone was seen a handful of times. The rearrangement uses TRBV4-2 and TRBJ1-4; D gene unclear. CDR1 and CDR2 from the germline V gene are LGHNA and YNFKEQ. V shed 1 base and J shed 7 bases, with 10 bases lying between them. The CDR3 covers 14 residues. The CDR3: CASSQVSLSEKLFF. The CDR3 DNA sequence: TGTGCCAGCAGCCAAGTTTCACTTAGTGAAAAACTGTTTTTT.

The V call is TRBV30, the J call TRBJ1-2; perhaps TRBD1 as D (5 bases). The length of the CDR3 is 13 residues. The ends were cut back, 1 base at V and 0 bases at J, with 6 bases in the middle. The germline gives CDR1 GTSNPN, CDR2 SVGIG (reference sequence). The CDR3 sequence: CAWSGQSNYGYTF. For the CDR3, the DNA is TGTGCCTGGAGTGGACAGTCTAACTATGGCTACACCTTC.

V usage is TRBV30 and J usage is TRBJ1-4; perhaps TRBD1 as D (5 bases). Germline CDR1 is GTSNPN and CDR2 is SVGIG (reference sequence). This CDR3 contains 15 residues. The V and J ends lost 0 bases and 8 bases respectively, with 16 bases between them. CDR3 region: CAWSVYQGGGEKLFF. CDR3 coding DNA: TGTGCCTGGAGTGTATACCAGGGAGGAGGCGAAAAACTGTTTTTT.

This clone occurred a few times. The J gene is TRBJ1-5, the V gene TRBV2; tentatively, D is TRBD1 (5 bases). The germline V gene encodes CDR1 SNHLY and CDR2 FYNNEI. This CDR3 comprises 15 residues. The ends were cut back, 6 bases at V and 8 bases at J, with 20 bases in the middle. In DNA form, the CDR3 reads TGTGCCAGCAGCCGATCCTCAGGGTTTGGTGAGCCCCAGCATTTT. This sequence encodes CASSRSSGFGEPQHF.

The CDR3 DNA sequence: TGTGCCAGCAGCTTGGTAGGGGGTGTCTCTGGCTACACCTTC. This gives the protein CASSLVGGVSGYTF. The chain links TRBV5-6 to TRBJ1-2, with a possible D match to TRBD1 (6 bases). Germline V lookup: CDR1 SGHDT, CDR2 YYEEEE. The CDR3 is 14 amino acids. Trimming stripped 0 bases from V and 7 bases from J, with 13 bases between.

This clone was seen a handful of times. Written as DNA, the CDR3 is TGCAGCGTGAGAGCGGGGGGTCAATACGAGCAGTACTTC. Translation: CSVRAGGQYEQYF. The chain employs TRBV29-1 and TRBJ2-7, with 9 bases fitting TRBD2. Germline CDR1 and CDR2: SQVTM and ANQGSEA. The CDR3 is 13 residues long. Trimming removed 6 bases from V and 4 bases from J; junction bases left unmatched: 7.

CDR3 DNA sequence: TGTGCCAGCAGTGAATTTCGGAGCCAAGAGACCCAGTACTTC. Translating gives CASSEFRSQETQYF. J is TRBJ2-5 and V is TRBV25-1, with unresolved D. Germline values: CDR1 MGHDK, CDR2 SYGVNS. CDR3 length: 14 residues. Deletions cut 1 base from V and 1 base from J, with 7 bases between. The variable domain in full, with the rest retrieved from reference TRBV25-1 and TRBJ2-5, is EADIYQTPRYLVIGTGKKITLECSQTMGHDKMYWYQQDPGMELHLIHYSYGVNSTEKGDLSSESTVSRIRTEHFPLTLESARPSHTSQYLCASSEFRSQETQYFGPGTRLLVL.

This clone was seen only once. This specimen includes other DNA sequences encoding the same CDR3. J is TRBJ1-5 and V is TRBV29-1, with a possible D match to TRBD1 (5 bases). The germline V gene has CDR1 SQVTM and CDR2 ANQGSEA. The CDR3 is 13 amino acids. The V end was cut by 4 bases, the J end by 2 bases, with 9 bases between. The CDR3 reads CSVAGGGNQPQHF. The DNA for the CDR3 is TGCAGCGTTGCTGGGGGAGGCAATCAGCCCCAGCATTTT.

This clone was observed a handful of times. The genes are TRBV4-1 and TRBJ2-6; D perhaps matches TRBD1 (5 bases). CDR1 is MGHRA and CDR2 is YSYEKL in the germline V gene. The CDR3 has 19 amino acids. Trimming took off 0 bases at V and 0 bases at J, with 15 bases between the two ends. The CDR3: CASSQDRWQGDSGANVLTF. The CDR3 bases are TGCGCCAGCAGCCAAGATCGCTGGCAGGGTGACTCTGGGGCCAACGTCCTGACTTTC.

The V and J genes are TRBV5-1 and TRBJ2-2; D is uncertain. The V end was cut by 5 bases, the J end by 9 bases, with 11 bases between. The length of the CDR3 is 12 residues. Germline V gene lookup returns CDR1 SGHRS and CDR2 YFSETQ. The CDR3 DNA reads TGCGCCAGCAGTTGGGGTAACAGGGAGCTGTTTTTT. Translated: CASSWGNRELFF.

The genes are TRBV6-6 and TRBJ2-7; D is perhaps TRBD2 (5 bases). Germline assignment: CDR1 MNHNY and CDR2 SVGAGI (reference sequence). The CDR3 covers 13 residues. V gave up 6 bases and J gave up 5 bases, with 14 bases separating them. The CDR3 here is CASRRVVNHEQYF. The CDR3 nucleotides read TGTGCCAGCAGGAGGGTGGTTAATCACGAGCAGTACTTC.

A note on this clone: The same CDR3 also results from other DNA sequences found in this sample. The chain uses TRBV7-9 and TRBJ1-1; the D is unclear. V was trimmed by 5 bases and J by 0 bases, leaving 10 bases between them. The length of the CDR3 is 14 residues. From germline, CDR1 is SEHNR and CDR2 FQNEAQ (reference sequence). Here the CDR3 DNA reads TGTGCCAGCAGCCTTATGGGGTTGAACACTGAAGCTTTCTTT. Amino acids: CASSLMGLNTEAFF. Full variable domain (missing parts from reference TRBV7-9 and TRBJ1-1): DTGVSQNPRHKITKRGQNVTFRCDPISEHNRLYWYRQTLGQGPEFLTYFQNEAQLEKSRLLSDRFSAERPKGSFSTLEIQRTEQGDSAMYLCASSLMGLNTEAFFGQGTRLTVV.

Points on this clone: Other DNA sequences within the sample encode an identical CDR3. This sequence joins TRBV29-1 and TRBJ1-1; the D is unclear. Deletions cut 4 bases from V and 5 bases from J, with 5 bases between. The CDR3 loop spans 10 amino acids. Germline CDR1 SQVTM, CDR2 ANQGSEA. The CDR3 region has the DNA TGCAGCGTTGTGACTACTGAAGCTTTCTTT. It specifies CSVVTTEAFF.

This chain links TRBV5-1 with TRBJ2-7; TRBD1 might be the D (6 bases). The germline V gene encodes CDR1 SGHRS and CDR2 YFSETQ. The ends were cut back, 0 bases at V and 0 bases at J, with 10 bases in the middle. The CDR3 is 15 amino acids. The CDR3 protein is CASSLAAGVSYEQYF. The CDR3 DNA follows: TGCGCCAGCAGCTTGGCGGCAGGGGTCTCCTACGAGCAGTACTTC.

The V call is TRBV5-1, the J call TRBJ2-7, with D hard to call. The CDR3 is made up of 15 amino acids. V was cut by 0 bases and J by 3 bases, with 13 bases left in between. Germline V CDR1 and CDR2: SGHRS, YFSETQ. This chain's CDR3 is CASSLAQARGYEQYF. The CDR3 DNA sequence: TGCGCCAGCAGCTTGGCCCAAGCCCGCGGCTACGAGCAGTACTTC.

The V gene is TRBV30, the J gene TRBJ2-2, with TRBD1 identical over 10 bases. V lost 5 bases and J lost 9; bases outside the gene matches: 6. The CDR3 spans 13 residues. The germline CDR1 and CDR2 sequences are GTSNPN and SVGIG (reference sequence). CDR3 nucleotide sequence: TGTGCCTGGGCCAGGGACAGGGGAAGGGAGCTGTTTTTT. It codes for CAWARDRGRELFF.

The chain recombines TRBV6-6 with TRBJ2-7; 13 bases match TRBD2. Trimming at V came to 2 bases and at J to 4 bases, leaving 5 bases not matched to a gene. The CDR3 is made up of 16 amino acids. The germline CDR1 and CDR2 sequences are MNHNY and SVGAGI (reference sequence). The CDR3 loop is CASSYQRTSGGYEQYF. In nucleotides, the CDR3 is TGTGCCAGCAGTTACCAAAGGACTAGCGGGGGTTACGAGCAGTACTTC.

This clone occurred once. V gene TRBV18 combines with J gene TRBJ2-7; D is tentatively TRBD1 or TRBD2 (6 bases each). V was clipped by 3 bases and J by 7 bases, with 16 bases between them. Germline V gives CDR1 KGHSH, CDR2 LQKENI. The CDR3 length is 14 residues. The DNA of the CDR3 is TGTGCCAGCTCACCCGGACAGAGGGCGGGAGAGCAGTACTTC. This codes for CASSPGQRAGEQYF.

J is TRBJ1-2 and V is TRBV5-1; D perhaps matches TRBD1 (5 bases). The CDR3 totals 12 residues. Germline V gene lookup returns CDR1 SGHRS and CDR2 YFSETQ. V was trimmed by 2 bases and J by 8 bases, leaving 10 bases between them. CDR3 amino acids: CASSFSGSGYTF. The CDR3 nucleotides are TGCGCCAGCAGCTTTTCAGGGAGCGGCTACACCTTC.